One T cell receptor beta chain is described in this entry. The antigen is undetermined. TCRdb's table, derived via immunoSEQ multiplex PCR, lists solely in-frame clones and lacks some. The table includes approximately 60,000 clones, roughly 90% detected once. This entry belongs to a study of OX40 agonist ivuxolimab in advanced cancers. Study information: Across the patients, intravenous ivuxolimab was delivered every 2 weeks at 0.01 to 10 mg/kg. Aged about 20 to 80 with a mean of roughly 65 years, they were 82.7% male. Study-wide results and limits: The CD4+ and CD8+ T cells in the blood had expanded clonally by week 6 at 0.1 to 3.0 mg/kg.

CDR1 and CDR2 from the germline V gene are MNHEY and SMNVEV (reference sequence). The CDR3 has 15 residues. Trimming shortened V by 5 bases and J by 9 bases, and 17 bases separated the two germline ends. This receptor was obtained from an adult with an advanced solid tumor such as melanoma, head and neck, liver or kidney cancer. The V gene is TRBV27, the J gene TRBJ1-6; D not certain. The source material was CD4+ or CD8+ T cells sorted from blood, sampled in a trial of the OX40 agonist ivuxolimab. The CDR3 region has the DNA TGTGCCAGCAGTCCCCAATCAAGGTTGGGTTCACCCCTCCACTTT. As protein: CASSPQSRLGSPLHF.